The 28 T cell receptor beta chains presented below share a single source sample, sequenced in a study of shared clonotypes between healthy human individuals. Libraries were prepared by immunoSEQ multiplex PCR; TCRdb keeps only in-frame clonotypes and omits some of them. The table includes over 2,000,000 clones, roughly 95% detected once. CD8 cells classed as naive were CD45RO-negative and positively selected for CCR7, excluding terminally differentiated effector memory CD45RA+ cells. Sequencing was done on a sample of naive CD8+ T cells from PBMCs. The receptors derive from a man aged 18 to 29 in good health. Some clones in this sample may be carry-over from other donors' samples.

This rearrangement joins TRBV6-1 to TRBJ1-2, with D perhaps matching TRBD1 (5 bases). The germline V gene encodes CDR1 MNHNS and CDR2 SASEGT. Trimming took 8 bases from V and 4 from J, leaving 11 bases between them. The CDR3 consists of 12 residues. CDR3 region: CASGGTLYGYTF. Written as DNA, the CDR3 is TGTGCCAGCGGGGGGACGCTCTATGGCTACACCTTC.

The V and J genes are TRBV13 and TRBJ1-2, with D possibly matching TRBD1 (6 bases). The CDR3 is made up of 14 amino acids. Germline lookup yields CDR1 PRHDT and CDR2 FYEKMQ (reference sequence). V was trimmed by 2 bases and J by 8 bases, leaving 15 bases between them. The CDR3 DNA is TGTGCCAGCAGCTTAAACAGGGATAATGGAGGCTACACCTTC. Its translation is CASSLNRDNGGYTF.

The chain couples TRBV28 to TRBJ1-3; D remains unclear. The V end was cut by 3 bases, the J end by 3 bases, with 15 bases between. Germline CDR1 and CDR2: MDHEN and SYDVKM. CDR3 length: 16 residues. CDR3 sequence reads: CASSFGTGVGGNTIYF. In DNA form, the CDR3 reads TGTGCCAGCAGTTTCGGTACCGGGGTTGGTGGAAACACCATATATTTT.

Regarding this clone: The same CDR3 is also encoded by other DNA sequences in this sample. The V call is TRBV6-5, the J call TRBJ2-7; D call uncertain. V gave up 0 bases and J gave up 2 bases, with 5 bases separating them. Germline CDR1 is MNHEY and CDR2 is SVGAGI. The CDR3 contains 13 residues. CDR3 amino acids: CASSYSEAYEQYF. The CDR3, as DNA: TGTGCCAGCAGTTACTCTGAAGCCTACGAGCAGTACTTC.

The chain combines TRBV7-9 with TRBJ2-7; 7 bases map to TRBD1. The length of the CDR3 is 14 residues. Per germline, CDR1 SEHNR and CDR2 FQNEAQ (reference sequence). V shed 4 bases and J 9 bases; nucleotides not matched to a gene: 12. The DNA for the CDR3 is TGTGCCAGCAGCTCAACTACTACAGGGGCTGGGCAGTACTTC. Residues: CASSSTTTGAGQYF.

The chain carries TRBV28 and TRBJ1-2; no clear D gene. V lost 1 base and J lost 0, with 12 bases in between. CDR3 length: 16 amino acids. Per germline, CDR1 MDHEN and CDR2 SYDVKM. In DNA form, the CDR3 reads TGTGCCAGCAGTTTATTCATCCAGGAGACTAACTATGGCTACACCTTC. This codes for CASSLFIQETNYGYTF.

This chain uses TRBV27 with TRBJ2-7, with 8 bases matching TRBD2. CDR1 and CDR2 from the germline V gene are MNHEY and SMNVEV (reference sequence). Trimming removed 5 bases from V and 3 bases from J; junction bases left unmatched: 9. The CDR3 has 15 amino acids. The CDR3 nucleotides read TGTGCCAGCAGTCAACATACCGGGACTAGCTACGAGCAGTACTTC. As protein: CASSQHTGTSYEQYF.

The chain uses TRBV10-2 and TRBJ2-2; no definite D call. V was cut by 9 bases and J by 6 bases, with 8 bases left in between. There are 11 residues in the CDR3. The germline V gene has CDR1 WSHSY and CDR2 SAAADI. CDR3 protein: CASMDAGELFF. The CDR3 DNA follows: TGCGCCAGTATGGACGCCGGGGAGCTGTTTTTT.

This chain links TRBV7-9 with TRBJ2-7; D call uncertain. The CDR3 has 12 amino acids. CDR1 is SEHNR and CDR2 is FQNEAQ in the germline V gene (reference sequence). V lost 5 bases and J 2 bases, leaving 7 bases between the germline ends. CDR3 nucleotide sequence: TGTGCCAGCAGCCAGGCCCCCTACGAGCAGTACTTC. It specifies CASSQAPYEQYF. Drawing the rest from reference TRBV7-9 and TRBJ2-7, the complete variable domain is DTGVSQNPRHKITKRGQNVTFRCDPISEHNRLYWYRQTLGQGPEFLTYFQNEAQLEKSRLLSDRFSAERPKGSFSTLEIQRTEQGDSAMYLCASSQAPYEQYFGPGTRLTVT.

V and J are TRBV7-3 and TRBJ2-6; no clear D gene. Looked up from germline, CDR1 is SGHTA and CDR2 is FQGTGA. V was clipped by 1 base and J by 1 base, with 8 bases between them. The CDR3 sequence is 16 residues long. The CDR3 region has the DNA TGTGCCAGCAGCTTAAAAGCTGTATCTGGGGCCAACGTCCTGACTTTC. Its translation is CASSLKAVSGANVLTF.

This CDR3 is CASSGGDDTEAFF. For the CDR3, the DNA is TGTGCCAGTAGCGGGGGGGATGACACTGAAGCTTTCTTT. This chain connects TRBV19 to TRBJ1-1; weak D call: TRBD1 (5 bases). The V gene's germline CDR1 is LNHDA and CDR2 SQIVND (reference sequence). The CDR3 has 13 amino acids. V was pared by 6 bases and J by 3 bases, with 11 bases between.

The V and J genes are TRBV4-2 and TRBJ2-1; TRBD2 agrees at 7 bases. This CDR3 is 17 amino acids long. Trimming at V came to 3 bases and at J to 7 bases, leaving 15 bases not matched to a gene. Germline CDR1 LGHNA, CDR2 YNFKEQ. The CDR3 coding sequence is TGTGCCAGCAGCCACGATGGGACTAACCCCGGGAGGAATGAGCAGTTCTTC. Translated, it gives CASSHDGTNPGRNEQFF.

The V gene is TRBV27, the J gene TRBJ1-2; maybe TRBD1 (6 bases). Germline-derived CDR1 and CDR2 are MNHEY and SMNVEV (reference sequence). CDR3 length: 12 amino acids. V dropped 8 bases and J dropped 8 bases, with 15 bases sitting between them. CDR3 DNA sequence: TGTGCCAGCGGCATACAGGGAGAAGGCTACACCTTC. Protein sequence: CASGIQGEGYTF.

This sequence joins TRBV6-6 and TRBJ2-7; no definite D call. V was cut by 5 bases and J by 5 bases, with 10 bases left in between. The CDR3 has 12 amino acids. Germline V gene sequence: CDR1 MNHNY, CDR2 SVGAGI (reference sequence). The CDR3 protein is CASSNDRNEQYF. CDR3 bases: TGTGCCAGCAGTAACGACCGGAACGAGCAGTACTTC.

The V and J genes are TRBV7-8 and TRBJ2-5; D possibly matches TRBD1 or TRBD2 (5 bases each). Germline lookup yields CDR1 SGHVS and CDR2 FQNEAQ. The CDR3 covers 15 residues. Trimming took off 5 bases at V and 10 bases at J, with 23 bases between the two ends. The CDR3 protein is CASSPLRGPRVGQYF. CDR3 nucleotide sequence: TGTGCCAGCAGCCCCCTGAGGGGCCCTCGGGTTGGCCAGTACTTC.

V gene TRBV29-1 combines with J gene TRBJ2-3; no definite D call. CDR3 size: 15 residues. Germline V gives CDR1 SQVTM, CDR2 ANQGSEA. Between the trimmed V and J ends, which lost 2 bases and 0 bases, there was a span of 12 bases. Here the CDR3 DNA reads TGCAGCGTTGAATCGTTCCAGGTTAGCACAGATACGCAGTATTTT. Residues: CSVESFQVSTDTQYF.

The rearrangement joins TRBV6-5 to TRBJ2-7; D tentatively fits TRBD1 or TRBD2 (6 bases each). V gave up 8 bases and J gave up 5 bases, with 19 bases separating them. Germline CDR1 and CDR2: MNHEY and SVGAGI. The CDR3 totals 14 residues. CDR3 bases: TGTGCCAGCGGGTATCAGGAGGGGGAGGACGAGCAGTACTTC. It encodes CASGYQEGEDEQYF.

On this clone itself: Within the sample, other DNA sequences also encode this same CDR3. This chain joins TRBV7-9 and TRBJ1-2, with 8 bases that match TRBD1. Losses at the gene ends were 3 bases for V and 4 bases for J; bases not matched to a gene: 7. There are 15 residues in the CDR3. Germline V gene lookup returns CDR1 SEHNR and CDR2 FQNEAQ (reference sequence). The CDR3 nucleotides are TGTGCCAGCAGCTTCGGGCAGGGGGCGCCCTATGGCTACACCTTC. Its protein is CASSFGQGAPYGYTF.

V gene TRBV10-3 combines with J gene TRBJ2-7; D may be TRBD1 (6 bases). With 3 bases removed from V and 5 bases from J, the gap between germline ends came to 14 bases. Germline CDR1 is ENHRY and CDR2 is SYGVKD. CDR3 length: 14 amino acids. The CDR3 coding sequence is TGTGCCATCAGTGAAAGTCTCAGGGGCGACGAGCAGTACTTC. Its protein is CAISESLRGDEQYF.

V is TRBV28 and J is TRBJ1-1; 8 bases align to TRBD1. J was trimmed by 3 bases and V by 5 bases; bases with no gene match: 11. CDR3 length: 16 residues. Germline lookup yields CDR1 MDHEN and CDR2 SYDVKM. DNA for the CDR3: TGTGCCAGCAGTGTAACTCGGACAGGGTGGGACACTGAAGCTTTCTTT. Protein sequence: CASSVTRTGWDTEAFF. Drawing the rest from reference TRBV28 and TRBJ1-1, the complete variable domain is DVKVTQSSRYLVKRTGEKVFLECVQDMDHENMFWYRQDPGLGLRLIYFSYDVKMKEKGDIPEGYSVSREKKERFSLILESASTNQTSMYLCASSVTRTGWDTEAFFGQGTRLTVV.

V is TRBV4-1 and J is TRBJ1-5, with D hard to call. Trimming took off 1 base at V and 6 bases at J, with 7 bases between the two ends. The CDR3 spans 13 residues. The V gene's germline CDR1 is MGHRA and CDR2 YSYEKL. The CDR3 DNA reads as TGCGCCAGCAGCCAAGTTGATCGTCAGCCCCAGCATTTT. It is translated as CASSQVDRQPQHF.

J is TRBJ2-2 and V is TRBV13; 7 nucleotides align to TRBD2. The junction had 10 bases not matched to a gene; V was cut back by 6 bases and J by 6 bases. This CDR3 is built from 15 residues. Germline V lookup: CDR1 PRHDT, CDR2 FYEKMQ (reference sequence). CDR3 sequence: CASRYVAGEAGELFF. The CDR3 DNA reads TGTGCCAGCAGATATGTGGCGGGAGAGGCCGGGGAGCTGTTTTTT.

CDR3 loop: CASSLAAGGYNEQFF. CDR3 DNA: TGTGCCAGCAGCCTAGCGGCCGGAGGGTACAATGAGCAGTTCTTC. This chain connects TRBV11-2 to TRBJ2-1; 7 nucleotides agree with TRBD2. The CDR3 is 15 residues long. Germline loops: CDR1 SGHAT, CDR2 FQNNGV. V lost 5 bases, J lost 4 bases, and 8 bases stayed unmatched.

The chain couples TRBV2 to TRBJ2-7; perhaps TRBD2 as D (5 bases). This CDR3 is 14 amino acids long. Trimming took 0 bases from V and 5 from J, leaving 11 bases between them. Germline CDR1 is SNHLY and CDR2 is FYNNEI. This chain's CDR3 is CASSEARLGDEQYF. CDR3 bases: TGTGCCAGCAGTGAAGCGCGGTTGGGAGACGAGCAGTACTTC.

The rearrangement joins TRBV10-2 to TRBJ2-7, with D unclear. The CDR3 is 14 amino acids. With 4 bases removed from V and 0 bases from J, the gap between germline ends came to 10 bases. CDR1 is WSHSY, CDR2 SAAADI, per germline. The CDR3 DNA is TGCGCCAGCAGTGGGGTAAGGAACTCCTACGAGCAGTACTTC. Translated: CASSGVRNSYEQYF.

This chain connects TRBV5-6 to TRBJ1-2, with TRBD1 matching 8 bases. CDR3 size: 13 residues. J lost 8 bases, V lost 4 bases, and 7 bases had no gene match. The germline CDR1 and CDR2 sequences are SGHDT and YYEEEE. The CDR3 DNA is TGTGCCAGCAGCCAGGGGGCCCTTGGGGGCTACACCTTC. Residues: CASSQGALGGYTF.

The chain is built from TRBV11-2 and TRBJ1-1, with D perhaps TRBD1 (5 bases). V gave up 4 bases and J gave up 8 bases, with 20 bases separating them. The CDR3 covers 15 residues. The germline CDR1 and CDR2 sequences are SGHAT and FQNNGV. The CDR3 nucleotides are TGTGCCAGCAGCTCGAACCGGGGGTCCTTTCGGGAAGCTTTCTTT. It specifies CASSSNRGSFREAFF.

This rearrangement joins TRBV5-4 to TRBJ2-2, with TRBD2 matching over 7 bases. CDR1 and CDR2 (germline): SGHNT, YYREEE (reference sequence). The CDR3 has 18 amino acids. Trimming at V came to 5 bases and at J to 10 bases, leaving 23 bases not matched to a gene. CDR3 coding DNA: TGTGCCAGCAGTCGTGGAGTAGCTAGCGGCCTATATCGCGAGGAGCTGTTTTTT. Translating it yields CASSRGVASGLYREELFF.